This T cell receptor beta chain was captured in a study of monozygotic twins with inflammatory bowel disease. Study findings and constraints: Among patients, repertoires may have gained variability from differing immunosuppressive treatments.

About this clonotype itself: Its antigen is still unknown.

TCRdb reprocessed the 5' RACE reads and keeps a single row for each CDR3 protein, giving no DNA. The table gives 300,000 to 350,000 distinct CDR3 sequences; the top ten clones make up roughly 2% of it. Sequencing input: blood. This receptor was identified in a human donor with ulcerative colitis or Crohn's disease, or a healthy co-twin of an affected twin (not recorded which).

CDR3 sequence reads: CASSLEKAGYNQPQHF. The V call is TRBV28, the J call TRBJ1-5; TCRdb gives TRBD1 as the D gene, but with no DNA this cannot be confirmed. Germline assignment: CDR1 MDHEN and CDR2 SYDVKM. This CDR3 spans 16 amino acids.